These 20 T cell receptor beta chains were sequenced from one sample in a study of T cells after yellow fever vaccination. TCRdb called the 5' RACE reads again in MiXCR, with one record for every CDR3 protein. The sample holds around 320,000 distinct CDR3 sequences, 3.5% to 4.5% seen once. The specimen comprised PBMCs, sampled 15 days after the yellow fever booster vaccination. The receptors were sampled from a man in his late teens or twenties who received the YFV17D yellow fever vaccine.

This clonotype was found a few times. The chain couples TRBV9 to TRBJ1-2; D call uncertain. Trimming removed 3 bases from V and 4 bases from J, with 10 bases in between. Germline values: CDR1 SGDLS, CDR2 YYNGEE. This CDR3 is 13 amino acids long. This CDR3 is CASSAGVFYGYTF. In DNA, the CDR3 is TGTGCCAGCAGCGCCGGGGTATTCTATGGCTACACCTTC.

This clonotype was detected a few times. CDR3 nucleotide sequence: TGTGCCAGCAGCTCAGGGGAGTACTATGGCTACACCTTC. Protein product: CASSSGEYYGYTF. The chain links TRBV5-6 to TRBJ1-2; a weak D match, TRBD1 (6 bases). The CDR3 runs to 13 residues. Germline CDR1 and CDR2: SGHDT and YYEEEE. V gave up 3 bases and J gave up 3 bases, with 9 bases separating them.

The chain employs TRBV6-1 and TRBJ1-1, with D perhaps TRBD1 (5 bases). CDR3 size: 15 residues. Germline V CDR1 and CDR2: MNHNS, SASEGT. The ends were cut back, 8 bases at V and 1 base at J, with 17 bases in the middle. CDR3 protein: CASLQGATRNTEAFF. CDR3 nucleotide sequence: TGTGCCAGCCTCCAAGGGGCGACGAGGAACACTGAAGCTTTCTTT.

The rearrangement uses TRBV27 and TRBJ2-1, with D perhaps TRBD2 (5 bases). Trimming took 0 bases from V and 12 from J, leaving 15 bases between them. Per germline, CDR1 MNHEY and CDR2 SMNVEV (reference sequence). CDR3 length: 14 residues. In DNA, the CDR3 is TGTGCCAGCAGTTTATCTGGCGGGCTTGGTGGGCAGTTCTTC. It yields the protein CASSLSGGLGGQFF.

This chain joins TRBV7-9 and TRBJ2-5; possibly TRBD1 or TRBD2 for D (5 bases each). Trimming pared 1 base from V and 5 bases from J, leaving 8 bases between. The CDR3 loop spans 13 amino acids. The germline V gene encodes CDR1 SEHNR and CDR2 FQNEAQ (reference sequence). CDR3 DNA: TGTGCCAGCAGCTTAGGAGGGGTCGAGACCCAGTACTTC. Translation: CASSLGGVETQYF.

This clonotype appeared a few times. The gene calls are TRBV19 and TRBJ2-2; the match to TRBD1 covers 7 bases. This CDR3 region has 15 residues. The V segment lost 6 bases and the J segment 4 bases; nucleotides outside the gene matches: 8. Germline V gene lookup returns CDR1 LNHDA and CDR2 SQIVND (reference sequence). CDR3: CASRAAQGSTGELFF. The CDR3, as DNA: TGTGCCAGTAGGGCCGCACAGGGGAGCACCGGGGAGCTGTTTTTT. Looking up the rest from reference TRBV19 and TRBJ2-2 gives the full variable domain: DGGITQSPKYLFRKEGQNVTLSCEQNLNHDAMYWYRQDPGQGLRLIYYSQIVNDFQKGDIAEGYSVSREKKESFPLTVTSAQKNPTAFYLCASRAAQGSTGELFFGEGSRLTVL.

This clonotype was recorded at least ten times. Written as DNA, the CDR3 is TGTGCCAGCAGTTACGATTCCCGGGGAGTCTCTAGCACAGATACGCAGTATTTT. Protein product: CASSYDSRGVSSTDTQYF. The chain couples TRBV6-2 or TRBV6-3 to TRBJ2-3; D may be TRBD2 (5 bases). The CDR3 runs to 18 residues. Trimming took 2 bases from V and 0 from J, leaving 18 bases between them. CDR1 is MNHEY and CDR2 is SVGEGT in the germline V gene.

The rearrangement joins TRBV25-1 to TRBJ2-1; a weak D match, TRBD2 (5 bases). Germline values: CDR1 MGHDK, CDR2 SYGVNS. V shed 2 bases and J shed 8 bases, with 13 bases lying between them. This CDR3 spans 14 amino acids. CDR3 in amino acids: CASSEEGTRHEQFF. The CDR3 DNA reads as TGTGCCAGCAGTGAAGAGGGAACGCGCCATGAGCAGTTCTTC.

This clonotype was recorded many times. V usage is TRBV3-2 and J usage is TRBJ2-7. TRBV3-2 is tagged as a pseudogene. The CDR3 is 13 residues long. Here the CDR3 reads CASSEDSSYEQYV. CDR3 nucleotides: TGTGCCAGCTCAGAAGACAGCTCCTACGAGCAGTACGTC.

This clonotype was observed a few times. The chain couples TRBV5-6 to TRBJ2-5; 7 positions agree with TRBD1. Per germline, CDR1 SGHDT and CDR2 YYEEEE. The V segment lost 3 bases and the J segment 0 bases; nucleotides outside the gene matches: 14. The CDR3 loop spans 18 amino acids. The CDR3 spells CASSSSLRDSRDQETQYF. In nucleotides, the CDR3 is TGTGCCAGCAGCTCCAGTCTCCGGGACAGCAGAGACCAAGAGACCCAGTACTTC.

At least ten counts were recorded for this clonotype. V and J are TRBV5-1 and TRBJ2-1, with D maybe TRBD2 (7 bases). There are 16 residues in the CDR3. Trimming removed 0 bases from V and 6 bases from J, with 16 bases in between. Germline V gives CDR1 SGHRS, CDR2 YFSETQ. In nucleotides, the CDR3 is TGCGCCAGCAGCTTGGGTGGCGGGGGCCTTTTCAATGAGCAGTTCTTC. Amino acid sequence: CASSLGGGGLFNEQFF.

This clonotype was seen repeatedly, ten times or more. The rearrangement joins TRBV7-2 to TRBJ2-3, with 10 bases lining up with TRBD2. Germline lookup yields CDR1 SGHTA and CDR2 FQGNSA. The CDR3 covers 14 residues. Trimming took 5 bases from V and 10 from J; bases not matched to a gene: 9. Here the CDR3 DNA reads TGTGCCAGCAGCGTCGGACTAGCGGCGGGCGCGCAGTATTTT. Translation gives CASSVGLAAGAQYF.

This clonotype was recorded a few times. The chain carries TRBV7-9 and TRBJ2-3, with 10 bases identical to TRBD1. The CDR3 runs to 16 residues. Germline CDR1 and CDR2: SEHNR and FQNEAQ (reference sequence). V gave up 5 bases and J gave up 4 bases; unmatched junction bases: 9. The CDR3 DNA sequence: TGTGCCAGCAGCAGACAGGGGGCGGGATCGGCAGATACGCAGTATTTT. Its translation: CASSRQGAGSADTQYF.

This clonotype was found a few times. Written as DNA, the CDR3 is TGTGCCAGCAGCACCCACAGGGATGATGAGCAGTTCTTC. Its protein product is CASSTHRDDEQFF. The V gene is TRBV7-2, the J gene TRBJ2-1; a possible D gene is TRBD1 (6 bases). CDR1 and CDR2 (germline): SGHTA, FQGNSA. V was trimmed by 5 bases and J by 8 bases, leaving 13 bases between them. The CDR3 extends over 13 amino acids.

Ten or more counts support this clonotype. The chain employs TRBV5-1 and TRBJ2-1, with D possibly being TRBD2 (5 bases). Trimming removed 0 bases at V and 2 bases at J, with 9 bases between. CDR1 and CDR2 from the germline V gene are SGHRS and YFSETQ. The CDR3 consists of 15 residues. The CDR3 DNA reads as TGCGCCAGCAGCTTGGTGTCCGGGACCTACAATGAGCAGTTCTTC. Translation: CASSLVSGTYNEQFF.

This clonotype has at least ten counts. The chain has TRBV7-8 and TRBJ2-5; D not certain. Germline CDR1 is SGHVS and CDR2 is FQNEAQ. This CDR3 has 13 amino acids. The V end lost 3 bases, the J end lost 2 bases, and 7 bases lay between the germline ends. CDR3 nucleotides: TGTGCCAGCAGCTTTGGCCCACAAGAGACCCAGTACTTC. Its translation is CASSFGPQETQYF.

The chain is built from TRBV11-2 and TRBJ2-5, with D unclear. The V gene's germline CDR1 is SGHAT and CDR2 FQNNGV. V gave up 1 base and J gave up 2 bases, with 14 bases separating them. This CDR3 has 16 residues. CDR3 sequence reads: CASSLGRAGTQETQYF. Written as DNA, the CDR3 is TGTGCCAGCAGCTTAGGAAGGGCAGGAACACAAGAGACCCAGTACTTC.

This chain joins TRBV7-2 and TRBJ2-5; TRBD2 agrees at 8 bases. This CDR3 contains 14 residues. Germline V gene sequence: CDR1 SGHTA, CDR2 FQGNSA. The V and J ends lost 5 bases and 4 bases, in that order; junction bases with no gene match: 6. The CDR3 DNA is TGTGCCAGCAGCCCGGGGGGGGAGCGAGAGACCCAGTACTTC. It translates to CASSPGGERETQYF.

This clonotype was counted ten times or more. The chain has TRBV3-1 and TRBJ2-7; a weak D match, TRBD1 (6 bases). Per the germline V gene, CDR1 is LGHDT and CDR2 is YNNKEL (reference sequence). Trimming removed 4 bases at V and 7 bases at J, with 14 bases between. The CDR3 is 13 amino acids. CDR3 amino acids: CASSPRTEGEQYF. In DNA, the CDR3 is TGTGCCAGCAGCCCAAGGACAGAAGGAGAGCAGTACTTC.

This clonotype was counted ten times or more. The V call is TRBV24-1, the J call TRBJ2-1; the D call may be TRBD1 or TRBD2 (5 bases each). Germline assignment: CDR1 KGHDR and CDR2 SFDVKD. This CDR3 region has 16 residues. V lost 5 bases and J 3 bases, leaving 16 bases between the germline ends. The CDR3 DNA reads as TGTGCCACCAGTGGACCGGGACGGCGCTTCTACAATGAGCAGTTCTTC. Translating it yields CATSGPGRRFYNEQFF.